These 25 T cell receptor beta chains were all obtained from the same sample, sequenced in a study of T-cell reconstitution after alpha-beta-depleted transplantation in children. Researchers prepared the TCRbeta library using unique molecular identifiers, the study reports. TCRdb reprocessed the PCR reads via MiXCR and lists one record per CDR3 protein. This table holds 500,000 to 750,000 distinct CDR3 sequences, approximately 12% found once. The source material was PBMCs, mostly from graft donor cells, sampled 360 days after TCRalphabeta/CD19-depleted stem cell transplant. These receptors all come from a male patient aged 10 to 17 who had a stem cell transplant for acute myeloid leukemia, so the T cells may come from the graft donor.

This clonotype was picked up a small number of times. J is TRBJ2-3 and V is TRBV11-3; no firm D call. Germline CDR1 is SGHNT and CDR2 is YENEEA. Deletions cut 0 bases from V and 5 bases from J, with 9 bases between. The CDR3 is 14 amino acids. CDR3 in amino acids: CASSLDAPGDTQYF. DNA for the CDR3: TGTGCCAGCAGCTTAGATGCCCCAGGAGATACGCAGTATTTT.

The chain recombines TRBV7-3 with TRBJ1-6; no firm D call. The CDR3 runs 17 residues. Trimming left V 1 base short and J 7 bases short, with 17 bases between. Germline V gene lookup returns CDR1 SGHTA and CDR2 FQGTGA. The CDR3 protein is CASSLNPPAFLNSPLHF. The CDR3 coding sequence is TGTGCCAGCAGCTTAAACCCCCCGGCATTTCTGAATTCACCCCTCCACTTT. Looking up the rest from reference TRBV7-3 and TRBJ1-6 gives the full variable domain: GAGVSQTPSNKVTEKGKYVELRCDPISGHTALYWYRQSLGQGPEFLIYFQGTGAADDSGLPNDRFFAVRPEGSVSTLKIQRTERGDSAVYLCASSLNPPAFLNSPLHFGNGTRLTVT.

This clonotype occurred many times. The chain recombines TRBV12-3 or TRBV12-4 with TRBJ2-3; D gene ambiguous. This CDR3 is built from 12 residues. V lost 3 bases and J lost 6, with 7 bases in between. CDR3 nucleotide sequence: TGTGCCAGCAGTTTCCAGGCCGATACGCAGTATTTT. Amino acids: CASSFQADTQYF.

The CDR3 loop is CASSSDPFGIGTGELFF. For the CDR3, the DNA is TGTGCCAGCAGCTCGGACCCCTTTGGAATCGGCACCGGGGAGCTGTTTTTT. V is TRBV5-4 and J is TRBJ2-2; D is ambiguous. The CDR3 loop spans 17 amino acids. Trimming shortened V by 3 bases and J by 4 bases, and 19 bases separated the two germline ends. CDR1 is SGHNT, CDR2 YYREEE, per germline (reference sequence). Variable domain in full (rest from reference TRBV5-4 and TRBJ2-2): ETGVTQSPTHLIKTRGQQVTLRCSSQSGHNTVSWYQQALGQGPQFIFQYYREEENGRGNFPPRFSGLQFPNYSSELNVNALELDDSALYLCASSSDPFGIGTGELFFGEGSRLTVL.

V usage is TRBV29-1 and J usage is TRBJ1-1, with 11 bases fitting TRBD1. Germline assignment: CDR1 SQVTM and CDR2 ANQGSEA. J lost 4 bases, V lost 1 base, and 2 bases had no gene match. This CDR3 contains 14 residues. The DNA for the CDR3 is TGCAGCGTTGAAGCCGGGACAGGGGGCACTGAAGCTTTCTTT. Translating gives CSVEAGTGGTEAFF.

The chain combines TRBV29-1 with TRBJ2-5, with 10 positions matching TRBD2. Germline CDR1 SQVTM, CDR2 ANQGSEA. The V and J ends lost 3 bases and 2 bases, in that order; junction bases with no gene match: 12. The CDR3 sequence is 17 residues long. CDR3 nucleotide sequence: TGCAGCGTTGATGCTAGCGGGGGTCTTACATTACAAGAGACCCAGTACTTC. Translated, it gives CSVDASGGLTLQETQYF.

This clonotype has ten or more counts. The chain has TRBV29-1 and TRBJ2-5, with 10 bases identical to TRBD2. With V trimmed by 4 bases and J by 4 bases, 15 bases remained unmatched. CDR1 and CDR2 from the germline V gene are SQVTM and ANQGSEA. The CDR3 covers 17 residues. The CDR3, as DNA: TGCAGCGTTGGCCGAGTAGCGGGAGGCCGGCCGAGAGAGACCCAGTACTTC. Protein: CSVGRVAGGRPRETQYF. Complete variable domain (other parts from reference TRBV29-1 and TRBJ2-5): SAVISQKPSRDICQRGTSLTIQCQVDSQVTMMFWYRQQPGQSLTLIATANQGSEATYESGFVIDKFPISRPNLTFSTLTVSNMSPEDSSIYLCSVGRVAGGRPRETQYFGPGTRLLVL.

The sample holds many counts of this clonotype. The V call is TRBV5-1, the J call TRBJ2-1; D is perhaps TRBD2 (5 bases). CDR3 length: 16 amino acids. V gave up 4 bases and J gave up 0 bases, with 14 bases separating them. Germline CDR1 is SGHRS and CDR2 is YFSETQ. CDR3 region: CASSPAGATSYNEQFF. CDR3 DNA: TGCGCCAGCAGCCCTGCGGGCGCCACCTCCTACAATGAGCAGTTCTTC.

The V call is TRBV29-1, the J call TRBJ2-2; D is unresolved. CDR1 and CDR2 (germline): SQVTM, ANQGSEA. The CDR3 loop spans 15 amino acids. V was cut by 3 bases and J by 6 bases, with 17 bases left in between. DNA for the CDR3: TGCAGCGTTGAGCATCACAGTTCCACATCCGGGGAGCTGTTTTTT. It codes for CSVEHHSSTSGELFF.

The rearrangement joins TRBV7-2 to TRBJ1-2; D uncertain. CDR1 is SGHTA, CDR2 FQGNSA, per germline. The CDR3 sequence is 14 residues long. V lost 2 bases, J lost 5 bases, and 12 bases lay in between. The CDR3 loop reads CASSLPSRVYGYTF. For the CDR3, the DNA is TGTGCCAGCAGCTTACCCTCACGCGTATATGGCTACACCTTC.

In its sample, this clonotype was seen many times. This rearrangement joins TRBV29-1 to TRBJ2-3; 7 bases map to TRBD2. Germline CDR1 and CDR2: SQVTM and ANQGSEA. Trimming took 8 bases from V and 1 from J; bases not matched to a gene: 9. The CDR3 sequence is 14 residues long. For the CDR3, the DNA is TGCAGCATTACCGGGACTACCCGCACAGATACGCAGTATTTT. Its protein is CSITGTTRTDTQYF.

The chain couples TRBV7-9 to TRBJ1-4; 7 bases map to TRBD1. The CDR3 has 14 amino acids. Germline V gene lookup returns CDR1 SEHNR and CDR2 FQNEAQ (reference sequence). V shed 3 bases, J shed 4 bases, and the junction held 2 bases outside the gene matches. The CDR3 DNA reads TGTGCCAGCAGCTTCACAGGGGATAATGAAAAACTGTTTTTT. This codes for CASSFTGDNEKLFF. Full variable domain (missing parts from reference TRBV7-9 and TRBJ1-4): DTGVSQNPRHKITKRGQNVTFRCDPISEHNRLYWYRQTLGQGPEFLTYFQNEAQLEKSRLLSDRFSAERPKGSFSTLEIQRTEQGDSAMYLCASSFTGDNEKLFFGSGTQLSVL.

The chain combines TRBV7-2 with TRBJ2-7; D gene ambiguous. Germline loops: CDR1 SGHTA, CDR2 FQGNSA. Trimming took 5 bases from V and 3 from J, leaving 11 bases between them. The CDR3 runs 13 residues. In nucleotides, the CDR3 is TGTGCCAGCAGCCGGATAGTTAGCTACGAGCAGTACTTC. Translation gives CASSRIVSYEQYF.

This clonotype was detected a few times. DNA for the CDR3: TGTGCCAGCACCCAGGACAGGGGAGTCTACGAGCAGTACTTC. It translates to CASTQDRGVYEQYF. The chain combines TRBV6-2 or TRBV6-3 with TRBJ2-7; 9 nucleotides line up with TRBD1. This CDR3 spans 14 amino acids. The junction had 7 bases not matched to a gene; V was cut back by 7 bases and J by 3 bases. The germline V gene encodes CDR1 MNHEY and CDR2 SVGEGT.

The table lists this clonotype with a few counts. The V call is TRBV4-2, the J call TRBJ2-7, with D unclear. V was shortened by 4 bases and J by 1 base, with 17 bases between the two germline ends. Germline CDR1 LGHNA, CDR2 YNFKEQ. This CDR3 has 16 amino acids. This CDR3 is CASSPEGEHTSYEQYF. CDR3 nucleotides: TGTGCCAGCAGCCCGGAAGGAGAGCATACGTCCTACGAGCAGTACTTC.

This chain uses TRBV5-8 with TRBJ2-3; 7 bases align to TRBD2. V dropped 4 bases and J dropped 0; count of bases not matched to a gene: 11. CDR1 is SGHTS, CDR2 YDEGEE, per germline. The CDR3 is 17 amino acids. The CDR3 region has the DNA TGTGCCAGCAGCGAGGGCGTGATACTAGCGAGCACAGATACGCAGTATTTT. Protein sequence: CASSEGVILASTDTQYF.

This clonotype was seen ten or more times. The chain has TRBV28 and TRBJ2-5; 10 bases align to TRBD1. CDR3 length equals 14 residues. J gave up 3 bases and V 6 bases, and 4 bases lay outside the gene matches. Germline assignment: CDR1 MDHEN and CDR2 SYDVKM. The DNA for the CDR3 is TGTGCCAGCAGCCGGACAGGGGGTAAAGAGACCCAGTACTTC. Its protein product is CASSRTGGKETQYF.

This clonotype was counted ten times or more. This chain connects TRBV10-3 to TRBJ2-5; D possibly corresponds to TRBD1 (5 bases). Trimming stripped 0 bases from V and 4 bases from J, with 12 bases between. The V gene's germline CDR1 is ENHRY and CDR2 SYGVKD. The CDR3 runs 15 residues. The CDR3 DNA reads TGTGCCATCAGTGAGTCCTTGGGGCTGAGAGAGACCCAGTACTTC. It is translated as CAISESLGLRETQYF.

This clonotype was observed at least ten times. The chain joins TRBV4-2 to TRBJ2-3; possible D gene TRBD2, 6 bases. The germline V gene encodes CDR1 LGHNA and CDR2 YNFKEQ. This CDR3 is 16 amino acids long. Trimming stripped 0 bases from V and 4 bases from J, with 14 bases between. Here the CDR3 reads CASSQDLGLFPDTQYF. Here the CDR3 DNA reads TGTGCCAGCAGCCAAGATCTAGGACTATTCCCAGATACGCAGTATTTT.

The rearrangement joins TRBV28 to TRBJ2-5; maybe TRBD1 (5 bases). Per germline, CDR1 MDHEN and CDR2 SYDVKM. V shed 3 bases and J shed 1 base, with 12 bases lying between them. The CDR3 covers 15 residues. CDR3 DNA: TGTGCCAGCAGTTTTAGTGACAGCGTCCAAGAGACCCAGTACTTC. Translation gives CASSFSDSVQETQYF.

This chain joins TRBV7-6 and TRBJ2-1; 8 bases agree with TRBD2. CDR3 length: 16 amino acids. Germline-derived CDR1 and CDR2 are SGHVS and FNYEAQ. The V segment lost 5 bases and the J segment 10 bases; nucleotides outside the gene matches: 16. CDR3 amino acids: CASSPTSRGGFWEQFF. CDR3 nucleotides: TGTGCCAGCAGCCCTACTAGTCGGGGGGGTTTTTGGGAGCAGTTCTTC. The complete variable domain, with remaining parts taken from reference TRBV7-6 and TRBJ2-1, reads GAGVSQSPRYKVTKRGQDVALRCDPISGHVSLYWYRQALGQGPEFLTYFNYEAQQDKSGLPNDRFSAERPEGSISTLTIQRTEQRDSAMYRCASSPTSRGGFWEQFFGPGTRLTVL.

The V and J genes are TRBV2 and TRBJ2-3; D possibly matches TRBD1 or TRBD2 (5 bases each). Trimming removed 3 bases from V and 6 bases from J, with 16 bases in between. Per the germline V gene, CDR1 is SNHLY and CDR2 is FYNNEI. This CDR3 comprises 15 residues. The CDR3 here is CASSDRSRGADTQYF. DNA for the CDR3: TGTGCCAGCAGTGATAGATCTAGAGGGGCGGATACGCAGTATTTT. Looking up the rest from reference TRBV2 and TRBJ2-3 gives the full variable domain: EPEVTQTPSHQVTQMGQEVILRCVPISNHLYFYWYRQILGQKVEFLVSFYNNEISEKSEIFDDQFSVERPDGSNFTLKIRSTKLEDSAMYFCASSDRSRGADTQYFGPGTRLTVL.

This chain links TRBV7-9 with TRBJ2-1; D is possibly TRBD2 (5 bases). CDR1 SEHNR and CDR2 FQNEAQ come from the germline V gene (reference sequence). Deletions cut 1 base from V and 14 bases from J, with 12 bases between. CDR3 length equals 12 residues. DNA of the CDR3: TGTGCCAGCAGCTTAGGCCGGGAACGGGAGTTCTTC. Its translation: CASSLGREREFF.

This clonotype was picked up a small number of times. J is TRBJ2-4 and V is TRBV27, with D hard to call. V was shortened by 4 bases and J by 3 bases, with 13 bases between the two germline ends. This CDR3 has 15 residues. The germline CDR1 and CDR2 sequences are MNHEY and SMNVEV (reference sequence). Written as DNA, the CDR3 is TGTGCCAGCAGTTCATCGGCGTATGTCAAAAACATTCAGTACTTC. This codes for CASSSSAYVKNIQYF.

This clonotype was recorded a few times. The genes are TRBV2 and TRBJ2-7; 10 nucleotides match TRBD2. Per the germline V gene, CDR1 is SNHLY and CDR2 is FYNNEI. The length of the CDR3 is 16 residues. V was pared by 7 bases and J by 4 bases, with 13 bases of the junction left unmatched. This chain's CDR3 is CASTQTVGLAVYEQYF. Here the CDR3 DNA reads TGTGCCAGCACCCAAACGGTTGGACTAGCGGTGTACGAGCAGTACTTC.